The text below deals with one T cell receptor (beta chain). Its antigen is currently not known. Per-base qualities were not stored, and no clone one base away is much larger. The data stem from a study of blood T cell repertoires in COVID-19 (dated by TCRdb to 2018 to 2020). For the wider study: Samples covering the acute and convalescent phases of COVID-19 were provided by collaborators in the United States, Italy and Spain. Sample metadata almost always included a de-identified subject ID, COVID-19 status, age in years and sex. The dataset comprised deeply sampled blood TCRbeta repertoires from subjects exposed to, actively infected with, or recovered from COVID-19. The repertoires were released in a freely available public database intended as a resource for research on the immune response to SARS-CoV-2. The material from the prospective study consisted of cDNA or gDNA derived from T cells, B-cell-depleted T cells, or PBMCs. The samples were drawn from the first 160 participants of the ongoing ImmuneRACE study and from roughly 1,300 subjects provided by 6 global collaborators. Where HLA class I and class II types were available, the types were taken from metadata supplied by the sample provider, not from assay-based typing. Overall study results and their limits: The amount of clinical and demographic metadata varied by source and participant and was provided uncurated.

TCRbeta CDR3 regions were amplified from genomic DNA by means of the immunoSEQ Assay, a bias-controlled multiplex PCR. The published analysis was carried out like this. The number of nucleated cells in each sample was estimated by amplification of reference gene primers within the assay. Sequence reads were collapsed and filtered to measure the absolute abundance of every unique TCRbeta CDR3 rearrangement. For each sample, productive Simpson clonality was calculated by taking the square root of Simpson's diversity index across productive rearrangements. Imported from immuneACCESS, the table was reduced by TCRdb to in-frame sequences with V and J called. These copies leave out some clones; in studies compared against another copy, an unresolved V gene accounts for under half, and the cause of the remainder is not known. V and J calls and clone size come straight from that table; D and trimming were deduced from the DNA. In all, the sample holds 100,000 to 150,000 clones, and about nine tenths of those were seen once. Roughly 11% of the sample goes to the ten largest clones.

V is clipped by 0 bases and J by 1 base, and the sequence between their germline boundaries is 8 bases long. Its CDR3 holds 15 amino acids, cysteine through phenylalanine. Kept here is only the CDR3 DNA, which spans 45 bases and is read in frame from base 1. Sequences SGDLS (CDR1) and YYNGEE (CDR2) are obtained from the germline V gene. At one collaborating source in Seattle, patients were enrolled during active infection and were followed longitudinally through the course of disease. Whole blood was collected in K2EDTA tubes by collaborating institutions according to the institutions' own protocols. For TCRbeta analysis, collaborators shipped samples as frozen whole blood, isolated PBMCs, or DNA extracted from either of those sample types.

The receptor chain draws on TRBV9 and TRBJ2-1, and perhaps TRBD1 as D gene, on 6 matching bases. This clonotype was obtained from a woman in her sixties or seventies with COVID-19, enrolled during active disease. Sequenced sample: peripheral blood. The bases are TGTGCCAGCAGCGTAGCTACAGGGTCCTACAATGAGCAGTTCTTC. Its protein product is CASSVATGSYNEQFF.